One and the same sample provided the 28 T cell receptor beta chains below, sequenced in a study of cytomegalovirus exposure and HLA in healthy donors. Assay used: immunoSEQ multiplex PCR; TCRdb lists only in-frame clones, some missing. The table includes 200,000 or so clones, over 65% detected once. Sequences were obtained from PBMCs. These receptors were taken from a man younger than 30 in good health and CMV-seropositive.

The chain has TRBV4-1 and TRBJ2-1; 7 bases are a match to TRBD2. The CDR3 loop spans 16 amino acids. V lost 0 bases, J lost 3 bases, and 5 bases stayed unmatched. CDR1 is MGHRA and CDR2 is YSYEKL in the germline V gene. This CDR3 is CASSQEGGPIYNEQFF. The CDR3 DNA sequence: TGCGCCAGCAGCCAAGAGGGAGGGCCGATCTACAATGAGCAGTTCTTC.

This clone occurred a few times. The chain links TRBV5-1 to TRBJ2-5, with 9 bases fitting TRBD1. The V segment lost 6 bases and the J segment 1 base; nucleotides outside the gene matches: 7. CDR1 is SGHRS, CDR2 YFSETQ, per germline. This CDR3 is built from 15 residues. CDR3 in DNA: TGCGCCAGCAACCGACAGGGGGGAGGCCAAGAGACCCAGTACTTC. Its protein product is CASNRQGGGQETQYF.

This clone was observed a handful of times. This chain connects TRBV30 to TRBJ1-2, with D maybe TRBD1 (5 bases). The length of the CDR3 is 11 residues. Trimming removed 2 bases at V and 10 bases at J, with 11 bases between. Per germline, CDR1 GTSNPN and CDR2 SVGIG (reference sequence). CDR3 amino acids: CAWSLGGDYTF. CDR3 DNA: TGTGCCTGGAGTTTGGGGGGGGACTACACCTTC.

The chain is built from TRBV7-2 and TRBJ1-3, with D tentatively TRBD1 (6 bases). CDR3 length equals 15 residues. Germline loops: CDR1 SGHTA, CDR2 FQGNSA. V lost 5 bases and J lost 4, with 15 bases in between. The DNA of the CDR3 is TGTGCCAGCAGCCTCCAAAGGGACATCGGAAACACCATATATTTT. This sequence encodes CASSLQRDIGNTIYF.

The CDR3 loop reads CASSRGVGGGADTQYF. The CDR3 nucleotides are TGTGCCAGCAGCCGGGGGGTGGGAGGCGGGGCAGATACGCAGTATTTT. This chain uses TRBV5-5 with TRBJ2-3; TRBD2 matches at 7 bases. Germline V lookup: CDR1 SGHKS, CDR2 YYEKEE (reference sequence). The CDR3 contains 16 residues. After removal of 4 bases from V and 4 bases from J, the junction contained 12 bases not matched to a gene.

The rearrangement joins TRBV5-1 to TRBJ2-3; 13 bases line up with TRBD2. V lost 0 bases and J lost 3; bases outside the gene matches: 4. Germline-derived CDR1 and CDR2 are SGHRS and YFSETQ. The CDR3 is 17 amino acids. In DNA form, the CDR3 reads TGCGCCAGCAGCTTGGGACTAGCGGGAGGTGTGACAGATACGCAGTATTTT. The encoded protein is CASSLGLAGGVTDTQYF.

The chain carries TRBV6-5 and TRBJ2-7; no clear D gene. Per germline, CDR1 MNHEY and CDR2 SVGAGI. Trimming took off 2 bases at V and 0 bases at J, with 11 bases between the two ends. The CDR3 loop spans 15 amino acids. CDR3 protein: CASSYGSRGSYEQYF. CDR3 sequence (DNA): TGTGCCAGCAGTTACGGTTCTAGAGGCTCCTACGAGCAGTACTTC.

The chain combines TRBV2 with TRBJ1-4; D is perhaps TRBD1 (6 bases). This CDR3 has 14 residues. V was clipped by 3 bases and J by 8 bases, with 13 bases between them. CDR1 is SNHLY and CDR2 is FYNNEI in the germline V gene. CDR3 amino acids: CASSEVAGEEKLFF. In nucleotides, the CDR3 is TGTGCCAGCAGTGAGGTTGCAGGGGAGGAAAAACTGTTTTTT.

V is TRBV4-3 and J is TRBJ2-7, with 9 nucleotides matching TRBD1. V lost 1 base, J lost 4 bases, and 5 bases stayed unmatched. The CDR3 loop spans 15 amino acids. Germline lookup yields CDR1 LGHNA and CDR2 YSLEER. CDR3 nucleotide sequence: TGCGCCAGCAGCCAAGGTGAGGGACAGGGTTACGAGCAGTACTTC. Its translation is CASSQGEGQGYEQYF.

The V and J genes are TRBV7-3 and TRBJ2-2; D perhaps matches TRBD2 (5 bases). Per the germline V gene, CDR1 is SGHTA and CDR2 is FQGTGA. V was cut by 6 bases and J by 0 bases, with 11 bases left in between. The CDR3 sequence is 15 residues long. CDR3 sequence: CASRSPGANTGELFF. As DNA, the CDR3 is TGTGCCAGCAGAAGCCCCGGGGCGAACACCGGGGAGCTGTTTTTT.

This clone was counted a few times. This rearrangement joins TRBV20-1 to TRBJ2-2; D is undetermined. Germline loops: CDR1 DFQATT, CDR2 SNEGSKA (reference sequence). Trimming shortened V by 7 bases and J by 6 bases, and 9 bases separated the two germline ends. The CDR3 consists of 11 residues. CDR3 in amino acids: CSVWAAGELFF. CDR3 in DNA: TGCAGTGTGTGGGCCGCCGGGGAGCTGTTTTTT.

This clone was counted only a few times. The CDR3 reads CASSLVGVQETQYF. CDR3 in DNA: TGTGCCAGCAGCTTGGTCGGGGTACAGGAGACCCAGTACTTC. The rearrangement uses TRBV5-4 and TRBJ2-5; D is possibly TRBD2 (5 bases). Deletions cut 0 bases from V and 5 bases from J, with 11 bases between. The CDR3 is made up of 14 amino acids. Germline CDR1 reads SGHNT; CDR2 reads YYREEE (reference sequence).

This sequence joins TRBV7-2 and TRBJ1-4; D remains unclear. From germline, CDR1 is SGHTA and CDR2 FQGNSA. The CDR3 has 14 amino acids. Trimming removed 5 bases at V and 4 bases at J, with 11 bases between. The CDR3 here is CASSPSSNNEKLFF. CDR3 in DNA: TGTGCCAGCAGCCCATCGAGCAATAATGAAAAACTGTTTTTT.

The chain has TRBV7-2 and TRBJ2-1; TRBD2 matches 7 bases. The J segment lost 8 bases and the V segment lost 5 bases, leaving 12 bases of the junction unmatched. The CDR3 sequence is 15 residues long. Looked up from germline, CDR1 is SGHTA and CDR2 is FQGNSA. This CDR3 is CASSLRDWGGHEQFF. The CDR3 nucleotides are TGTGCCAGCAGCCTCCGGGACTGGGGGGGTCATGAGCAGTTCTTC.

This chain uses TRBV11-3 with TRBJ2-2; TRBD1 matches 9 bases. J was trimmed by 6 bases and V by 5 bases; bases with no gene match: 7. The CDR3 extends over 15 amino acids. From germline, CDR1 is SGHNT and CDR2 YENEEA. The DNA for the CDR3 is TGTGCCAGCAGCCACAGGGGGACAGGGCCCGGGGAGCTGTTTTTT. Encoded protein: CASSHRGTGPGELFF.

This chain links TRBV4-1 with TRBJ1-1, with D possibly matching TRBD1 (6 bases). Trimming removed 1 base from V and 4 bases from J, with 10 bases in between. The CDR3 consists of 14 residues. Germline V gives CDR1 MGHRA, CDR2 YSYEKL. The CDR3 loop is CASSQGRRGTEAFF. The CDR3 DNA reads as TGCGCCAGCAGCCAAGGGCGCAGGGGCACTGAAGCTTTCTTT.

J is TRBJ2-7 and V is TRBV5-4; TRBD2 agrees at 9 bases. This CDR3 has 15 amino acids. Germline CDR1 reads SGHNT; CDR2 reads YYREEE (reference sequence). Trimming took 3 bases from V and 3 from J; bases not matched to a gene: 7. The CDR3 nucleotides read TGTGCCAGCAGCTACCCTAGCGGGGCGCACTACGAGCAGTACTTC. Its protein is CASSYPSGAHYEQYF. Together with reference TRBV5-4 and TRBJ2-7, the CDR3 gives the full variable domain: ETGVTQSPTHLIKTRGQQVTLRCSSQSGHNTVSWYQQALGQGPQFIFQYYREEENGRGNFPPRFSGLQFPNYSSELNVNALELDDSALYLCASSYPSGAHYEQYFGPGTRLTVT.

V and J are TRBV9 and TRBJ2-7; 8 bases line up with TRBD1. V was pared by 0 bases and J by 6 bases, with 2 bases of the junction left unmatched. The CDR3 consists of 13 residues. CDR1 SGDLS and CDR2 YYNGEE come from the germline V gene. DNA of the CDR3: TGTGCCAGCAGCGTAGTAGACAGGGGCGAGCAGTACTTC. Translating gives CASSVVDRGEQYF.

The CDR3 reads CASSSVQGTANEKLFF. CDR3 nucleotides: TGTGCCAGCTCATCAGTACAGGGTACGGCTAATGAAAAACTGTTTTTT. The gene calls are TRBV18 and TRBJ1-4, with a possible D match to TRBD1 (6 bases). V lost 5 bases, J lost 3 bases, and 16 bases lay in between. This CDR3 is 16 amino acids long. The V gene's germline CDR1 is KGHSH and CDR2 LQKENI.

This rearrangement joins TRBV7-2 to TRBJ2-7; D is perhaps TRBD2 (6 bases). Germline V gene sequence: CDR1 SGHTA, CDR2 FQGNSA. The V gene lost 4 bases and the J gene lost 2 bases, with 15 bases spanning the gap. The CDR3 spans 15 residues. CDR3 protein: CASSSRLGPAYEQYF. The CDR3 nucleotides read TGTGCCAGCAGCTCCAGACTAGGTCCCGCCTACGAGCAGTACTTC.

The V and J genes are TRBV7-9 and TRBJ1-1; D is undetermined. Trimming took 5 bases from V and 1 from J, leaving 11 bases between them. The CDR3 has 14 amino acids. Germline V CDR1 and CDR2: SEHNR, FQNEAQ (reference sequence). The CDR3 sequence is CASSPPEGNTEAFF. The CDR3 region has the DNA TGTGCCAGCAGCCCACCGGAGGGGAACACTGAAGCTTTCTTT.

This clone was counted once. This sequence joins TRBV18 and TRBJ2-5; 14 positions agree with TRBD2. This CDR3 region has 17 residues. CDR1 is KGHSH and CDR2 is LQKENI in the germline V gene. Trimming at V came to 3 bases and at J to 1 base, leaving 4 bases not matched to a gene. CDR3 nucleotides: TGTGCCAGCTCACCGTCCGGACTAGCGGGAGGCCAAGAGACCCAGTACTTC. It encodes CASSPSGLAGGQETQYF.

The rearrangement joins TRBV2 to TRBJ2-7; a weak D match, TRBD1 (5 bases). V lost 5 bases and J 12 bases, leaving 17 bases between the germline ends. Germline CDR1 SNHLY, CDR2 FYNNEI. This CDR3 spans 12 amino acids. The CDR3 loop is CASSTDTGKRYF. The CDR3 region has the DNA TGTGCCAGCAGTACTGACACAGGAAAACGGTACTTC.

This clone occurred a few times. This chain uses TRBV19 with TRBJ1-1; the D gene is possibly TRBD1 (6 bases). Trimming cost V 7 bases and J 4 bases, with 13 bases left between them. CDR1 and CDR2 from the germline V gene are LNHDA and SQIVND (reference sequence). This CDR3 is 13 amino acids long. CDR3 sequence (DNA): TGTGCCAGTACCTCGTTCAGGGGCACTGAAGCTTTCTTT. Translating gives CASTSFRGTEAFF.

The J gene is TRBJ2-5, the V gene TRBV7-2; tentatively, D is TRBD2 (5 bases). The V gene lost 4 bases and the J gene lost 7 bases, with 7 bases spanning the gap. Germline CDR1 SGHTA, CDR2 FQGNSA. The length of the CDR3 is 11 residues. CDR3 residues: CASSSRGTQYF. The CDR3 bases are TGTGCCAGCAGCTCCCGGGGGACCCAGTACTTC.

The chain employs TRBV5-1 and TRBJ2-1, with 14 nucleotides matching TRBD2. The V and J ends lost 4 bases and 5 bases, in that order; junction bases with no gene match: 2. This CDR3 contains 15 residues. Germline V lookup: CDR1 SGHRS, CDR2 YFSETQ. Written as DNA, the CDR3 is TGCGCCAGCAGCGTGGGACTAGCGGGAGACAATGAGCAGTTCTTC. It yields the protein CASSVGLAGDNEQFF.

The sample holds a few counts of this clone. The V and J genes are TRBV30 and TRBJ2-1; TRBD2 matches at 11 bases. Germline V gene data show CDR1 as GTSNPN and CDR2 as SVGIG (reference sequence). The CDR3 is 14 amino acids. The junction had 6 bases not matched to a gene; V was cut back by 4 bases and J by 7 bases. The CDR3 is CAWKGTSGLNEQFF. CDR3 nucleotides: TGTGCCTGGAAGGGGACTAGCGGTCTGAATGAGCAGTTCTTC.

This rearrangement joins TRBV7-9 to TRBJ1-2, with 11 bases lining up with TRBD1. Germline assignment: CDR1 SEHNR and CDR2 FQNEAQ (reference sequence). Germline trimming cut 5 bases from V and 3 bases from J; bases unmatched to any gene: 14. The CDR3 length is 18 residues. CDR3 protein: CASSPYNAGTGGDYGYTF. The CDR3 coding sequence is TGTGCCAGCAGCCCTTATAATGCCGGGACAGGGGGGGACTATGGCTACACCTTC.